This T cell receptor (beta chain) was identified in a study of shared T cell receptors in the human thymus. Clones were sequenced by immunoSEQ multiplex PCR, and TCRdb holds only the in-frame ones, with some missing. The sample carries hundreds of thousands of clones, 85% to 90% recorded once. These sequences were also reported in another study, on human thymus T cells.

Sequencing was done on a sample of thymocytes. The receptor was derived from a boy in the first two years of life with a congenital heart defect.

This CDR3 is CAREGYGYTF. The DNA of the CDR3 is TGTGCCAGGGAGGGCTATGGCTACACCTTC. This chain uses TRBV5-8 with TRBJ1-2; D not certain. This CDR3 contains 10 residues. Trimming stripped 8 bases from V and 4 bases from J, with 6 bases between. Germline V gene lookup returns CDR1 SGHTS and CDR2 YDEGEE.